This T cell receptor (beta chain) was found in a study of blood T cell repertoires in COVID-19. At the level of the study: COVID-19 samples, acute and convalescent, were from the United States, Italy and Spain. Sources were T cells, B-cell-depleted T cells, or PBMCs; the material itself was cDNA or gDNA.

Authors' methods: Amplifying reference gene primers gave estimates of nucleated cell counts. Generated by immunoSEQ multiplex PCR, the TCRdb table keeps only in-frame clones and is missing some. Clone size and the V and J calls come from that table; the DNA yielded D and trimming. The sample includes about 120,000 clones, 85% to 90% of them seen just once. This clone appeared a single time. CDR3 size: 15 residues. Germline V CDR1 and CDR2: SGHTA, FQGNSA. Germline trimming cut 1 base from V and 5 bases from J; bases unmatched to any gene: 0. This sequence was found in an elderly man with acute or convalescent COVID-19. The source material was peripheral blood. The rearrangement uses TRBV7-2 and TRBJ1-6, with 9 bases identical to TRBD1. The CDR3 DNA follows: TGTGCCAGCAGCTTAGGGGACAGGGATAATTCACCCCTCCACTTT. Translating it yields CASSLGDRDNSPLHF.